This T cell receptor beta chain is from a study of CD4 T cells in relation to SARS-CoV-2 and coronaviruses. Study in general: ViraFEST: approximately nine-day antigen culture of PBMCs, then TCR beta CDR3 sequencing. Negative control cultures got HIV-1 Nef peptides or no peptide.

Regarding the study as a whole: This crossreactivity analysis covered spike protein alone, no other viral proteins.

Before the COVID-19 pandemic, during about 2011-2019, CD4+ T cells were taken from unexposed donors. The cells were cultured for over eight days before CD4+ T cells were isolated. Unexposed-donor CD4+ T cells were probed with SARS-CoV-2 S/N and four cold-coronavirus spikes, cells permitting. The CDR3 totals 17 residues. The J segment lost 1 base and the V segment lost 2 bases, leaving 9 bases of the junction unmatched. CDR1 is MGHDK, CDR2 SYGVNS, per germline. In the case of this clone: Its antigen is still unknown.

TCRdb's table, derived via immunoSEQ multiplex PCR, lists solely in-frame clones and lacks some. This sample has about 22,000 clones, with roughly 72% found just once. J is TRBJ1-1 and V is TRBV25-1, with 8 bases aligning to TRBD1. The sequencing sample was made of CD4+ T cells from PBMCs, cultured in vitro. This TCR was sampled from a human donor in good health. The CDR3 bases are TGTGCCAGCAGTGAACACGTCAGACAGGGGACGAACACTGAAGCTTTCTTT. Translating gives CASSEHVRQGTNTEAFF.